Shown below are 5 T cell receptor beta chains from a single sample sequenced in a study of cytomegalovirus exposure and HLA in healthy donors. Using immunoSEQ multiplex PCR, the repertoire was profiled, and TCRdb retains in-frame clones only, with some absent. The profile shows 180,000 or so clones, around 86% of them singletons. The sequencing sample was made of PBMCs. The receptors stem from a young man in good health and CMV-seropositive.

The genes are TRBV5-5 and TRBJ1-6, with D perhaps matching TRBD1 (6 bases). CDR1 and CDR2 from the germline V gene are SGHKS and YYEKEE (reference sequence). V gave up 3 bases and J gave up 5 bases, with 9 bases separating them. The CDR3 covers 14 residues. CDR3 nucleotide sequence: TGTGCCAGCAGCTATAGACAGGATAATTCACCCCTCCACTTT. As protein: CASSYRQDNSPLHF.

The chain has TRBV18 and TRBJ2-5; weak D call: TRBD1 (6 bases). V lost 3 bases, J lost 4 bases, and 15 bases lay in between. From germline, CDR1 is KGHSH and CDR2 LQKENI. The CDR3 covers 15 residues. The CDR3 sequence is CASSPQTGGPETQYF. The CDR3 DNA follows: TGTGCCAGCTCACCCCAGACAGGTGGTCCAGAGACCCAGTACTTC.

The rearrangement links TRBV13 to TRBJ2-3; 11 bases fit TRBD2. The trim removed 0 bases at V and 1 base at J, leaving 9 bases unmatched. The germline CDR1 and CDR2 sequences are PRHDT and FYEKMQ (reference sequence). There are 19 residues in the CDR3. DNA of the CDR3: TGTGCCAGCAGCTTAGGATGGGGTAGCGGGGGGGCTCGCACAGATACGCAGTATTTT. This sequence encodes CASSLGWGSGGARTDTQYF.

This clone showed up just a few times. This chain joins TRBV11-3 and TRBJ1-1; no definite D call. The CDR3 length is 13 residues. Trimming pared 0 bases from V and 2 bases from J, leaving 4 bases between. From germline, CDR1 is SGHNT and CDR2 YENEEA. For the CDR3, the DNA is TGTGCCAGCAGCTTAGACGGAAACACTGAAGCTTTCTTT. This translates into CASSLDGNTEAFF.

The gene calls are TRBV5-5 and TRBJ2-6; no clear D gene. The CDR3 contains 16 residues. V lost 4 bases, J lost 0 bases, and 11 bases lay in between. Germline-derived CDR1 and CDR2 are SGHKS and YYEKEE (reference sequence). This CDR3 is CASSIGRSSGANVLTF. CDR3 nucleotide sequence: TGTGCCAGCAGCATCGGACGGAGCTCTGGGGCCAACGTCCTGACTTTC.